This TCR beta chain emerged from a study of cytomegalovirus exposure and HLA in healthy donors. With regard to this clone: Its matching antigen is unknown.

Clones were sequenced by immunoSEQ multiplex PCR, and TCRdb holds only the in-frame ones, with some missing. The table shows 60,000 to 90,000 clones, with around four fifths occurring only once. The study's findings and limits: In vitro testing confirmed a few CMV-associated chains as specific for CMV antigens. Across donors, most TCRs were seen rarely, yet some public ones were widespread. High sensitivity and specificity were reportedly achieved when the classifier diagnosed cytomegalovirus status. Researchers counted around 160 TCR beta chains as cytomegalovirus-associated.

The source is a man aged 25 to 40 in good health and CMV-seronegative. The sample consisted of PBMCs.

CDR3 DNA sequence: TGCAGTGCTAGAGTTCGCAGGGCCCACACCTTC. Its protein is CSARVRRAHTF. This chain connects TRBV20-1 to TRBJ1-2; TRBD1 is a possible D gene (5 bases). CDR1 and CDR2 from the germline V gene are DFQATT and SNEGSKA (reference sequence). The ends were cut back, 1 base at V and 12 bases at J, with 12 bases in the middle. This CDR3 has 11 residues.